The rows below give T cell receptor beta chains drawn from one sample of a study of blood T cell repertoires in COVID-19. Here immunoSEQ multiplex PCR was the method, and the copy in TCRdb shows in-frame clones only, minus some. In the table there are 9,500 to 12,000 clones, over 75% of which are singletons. Sequenced: peripheral blood. These receptors were obtained from a man between 65 and 85 years old with active COVID-19. Each CDR3 is given with its conserved first and last residue. The D gene is left open where the match is weak. Size tells how often a clone was seen (once, few, many) or the class of an expanded clone, and some rows leave it out.

.,TRBD2,TRBJ2-2,TRBV7-9,TGTGCCAGCAGCTTCCGCGCCGGCGGGGGGGTGACCGGGGAGCTGTTTTTT,CASSFRAGGGVTGELFF
once,.,TRBJ2-3,TRBV11-3,TGTGCCAGCAGCTTCGGACAGCCCACAGATACGCAGTATTTT,CASSFGQPTDTQYF
medium-sized,TRBD1,TRBJ1-2,TRBV28,TGTGCCAGCAGTTTACCTACCGGGACAGGGGGCGACTATGGCTACACCTTC,CASSLPTGTGGDYGYTF
.,TRBD1,TRBJ2-1,TRBV5-1,TGCGCCAGCAGCGTGGGACAGTACCGCAATGAGCAGTTCTTC,CASSVGQYRNEQFF
.,.,TRBJ1-1,TRBV10-2,TGCGCCAGTCTTGCTTTGGGAGTTAACACTGAAGCTTTCTTT,CASLALGVNTEAFF
once,.,TRBJ1-1,TRBV5-1,TGCGCCAGCAGCTTGGGGCAGGTGAACACTGAAGCTTTCTTT,CASSLGQVNTEAFF
once,.,TRBJ2-1,TRBV7-3,TGTGCCAGCAGCTTGGGCAGGAAAGATGAGCAGTTCTTC,CASSLGRKDEQFF
.,.,TRBJ1-2,TRBV28,TGTGCCAGCAGAGCCGGGACAAACTATGGCTACACCTTC,CASRAGTNYGYTF
once,TRBD1,TRBJ2-7,TRBV11-2,TGTGCCAGCAGCTTAGTGTGGGACAGGGCGGGTTACGAGCAGTACTTC,CASSLVWDRAGYEQYF
once,.,TRBJ2-4,TRBV28,TGTGCCAGCATCCAGGGGGCGGGAGGGGACATTCAGTACTTC,CASIQGAGGDIQYF
.,TRBD1,TRBJ1-5,TRBV13,TGTGCCAGCAGCTTAGGGGGACAGGGGTTGGGCAATCAGCCCCAGCATTTT,CASSLGGQGLGNQPQHF
.,.,TRBJ2-7,TRBV10-3,TGTGCCATCAGTGAGGGGCAGGGGCCTCCCTACGAGCAGTACTTC,CAISEGQGPPYEQYF
.,.,TRBJ2-1,TRBV7-3,TGTGCCAGCAGCTCGAATATGCGTGGTGAGCAGTTCTTC,CASSSNMRGEQFF
.,.,TRBJ1-2,TRBV7-9,TGTGCCAGCAGCGCGACCATGGACAGAATCTCTAACTATGGCTACACCTTC,CASSATMDRISNYGYTF
.,TRBD1,TRBJ1-4,TRBV5-6,TGTGCCAGCAGCGGGGACAGGGAGCCTAATGAAAAACTGTTTTTT,CASSGDREPNEKLFF
.,TRBD1,TRBJ1-4,TRBV5-1,TGCGCCAGCAGCTTGACAGGGGGAATAAATGAAAAACTGTTTTTT,CASSLTGGINEKLFF
.,.,TRBJ2-7,TRBV5-1,TGCGCCAGCAGCTTGAGACAGGCCCCCTACGAGCAGTACTTC,CASSLRQAPYEQYF
.,.,TRBJ2-4,TRBV5-6,TGTGCCAGCAGCTTGGAGTCCGGGGGAGCCAAAAACATTCAGTACTTC,CASSLESGGAKNIQYF
.,.,TRBJ2-6,TRBV6-5,TGTGCCAGTACACAATCTGGGGCCAACGTCCTGACTTTC,CASTQSGANVLTF
.,TRBD1,TRBJ2-7,TRBV6-4,TGTGCCAGCAGTCTTCGACAGGGGAGTGGAGACGAGCAGTACTTC,CASSLRQGSGDEQYF